A single sample is the source of the 20 T cell receptor beta chains below, sequenced in a study of response to subunit inactivated influenza vaccine. TCRdb recomputed calls from the RT-PCR reads with MiXCR, one row per CDR3 protein. The table lists about 610,000 distinct CDR3 sequences, around 15% of them singletons. This sample comprised PBMCs from blood, obtained roughly 12 days after vaccination. The receptors come from a man over 45 who received an inactivated influenza vaccine.

The chain is built from TRBV28 and TRBJ2-4, with D possibly TRBD1 on 6 matching bases. V was cut by 1 base and J by 2 bases, with 12 bases left in between. This CDR3 comprises 16 residues. CDR1 MDHEN and CDR2 SYDVKM come from the germline V gene. CDR3 amino acids: CASSLSGVRTKNIQYF. CDR3 nucleotides: TGTGCCAGCAGTTTATCAGGGGTGAGGACCAAAAACATTCAGTACTTC.

This clonotype has a count of ten or more. V is TRBV7-2 and J is TRBJ1-1; D remains unclear. Germline-derived CDR1 and CDR2 are SGHTA and FQGNSA. V gave up 7 bases and J gave up 3 bases, with 15 bases separating them. CDR3 length: 14 residues. CDR3 nucleotides: TGTGCCAGCAAAACGTGGGCAGGTTACACTGAAGCTTTCTTT. Translated: CASKTWAGYTEAFF.

This clonotype was picked up a small number of times. The chain links TRBV7-2 to TRBJ2-1, with TRBD1 identical over 9 bases. The V and J ends lost 9 bases and 15 bases, in that order; junction bases with no gene match: 9. The germline gives CDR1 SGHTA, CDR2 FQGNSA. This CDR3 has 11 amino acids. In DNA, the CDR3 is TGTGCCAGTTCCCCGGACAGGGGAATGTTCTTC. It is translated as CASSPDRGMFF.

In this sample, this clonotype turned up many times. The chain has TRBV7-2 and TRBJ2-7; tentative D call: TRBD2 (5 bases). This CDR3 is 12 amino acids long. Between the trimmed V and J ends, which lost 5 bases and 5 bases, there was a span of 10 bases. CDR1 SGHTA and CDR2 FQGNSA come from the germline V gene. The CDR3 nucleotides read TGTGCCAGCAGCACCTGGCGGGACGAGCAGTACTTC. The encoded protein is CASSTWRDEQYF.

This clonotype was picked up a small number of times. This sequence joins TRBV7-3 and TRBJ2-2; TRBD1 matches 7 bases. Losses at the gene ends were 5 bases for V and 4 bases for J; bases not matched to a gene: 7. Per the germline V gene, CDR1 is SGHTA and CDR2 is FQGTGA. CDR3 size: 15 residues. CDR3 nucleotide sequence: TGTGCCAGCAGCCCAGACAGGGCCGGCACCGGGGAGCTGTTTTTT. Amino acids: CASSPDRAGTGELFF.

V and J are TRBV4-3 and TRBJ1-2; tentatively, D is TRBD1 (5 bases). The CDR3 is 14 amino acids. CDR1 LGHNA and CDR2 YSLEER come from the germline V gene. Between the trimmed V and J ends, which lost 7 bases and 6 bases, there was a span of 18 bases. The CDR3: CASKQNRDSHGYTF. The CDR3 DNA sequence: TGCGCCAGCAAACAGAATCGAGACAGTCATGGCTACACCTTC.

The CDR3 loop reads CASSFGETGTYEQYF. The CDR3, as DNA: TGTGCCAGCAGTTTCGGGGAGACGGGGACCTACGAGCAGTACTTC. This chain uses TRBV27 with TRBJ2-7; D perhaps matches TRBD2 (5 bases). The V end was cut by 3 bases, the J end by 2 bases, with 14 bases between. The CDR3 is 15 amino acids. Germline-derived CDR1 and CDR2 are MNHEY and SMNVEV (reference sequence).

This rearrangement joins TRBV20-1 to TRBJ1-1; D may be TRBD1 (5 bases). This CDR3 is 13 amino acids long. Per germline, CDR1 DFQATT and CDR2 SNEGSKA (reference sequence). V was pared by 0 bases and J by 5 bases, with 10 bases between. The chain's CDR3 is CSARDWGTTEAFF. DNA for the CDR3: TGCAGTGCTAGAGATTGGGGGACGACTGAAGCTTTCTTT.

This clonotype was counted only a few times. This chain connects TRBV14 to TRBJ2-1, with 8 bases aligning to TRBD1. The V segment lost 2 bases and the J segment 1 base; nucleotides outside the gene matches: 13. The germline gives CDR1 SGHDN, CDR2 FVKESK. The CDR3 has 19 amino acids. The DNA for the CDR3 is TGTGCCAGCAGCCAACTGACAGGGGTTGGCGGGATGTCCTACAATGAGCAGTTCTTC. This gives the protein CASSQLTGVGGMSYNEQFF.

The rearrangement uses TRBV4-1 and TRBJ1-6; D unclear. The ends were cut back, 0 bases at V and 14 bases at J, with 5 bases in the middle. Germline V gives CDR1 MGHRA, CDR2 YSYEKL. This CDR3 region has 11 residues. The CDR3: CASSQDGTLHF. In DNA form, the CDR3 reads TGCGCCAGCAGCCAAGATGGGACCCTCCACTTT.

This clonotype has a handful of counts. The chain carries TRBV7-2 and TRBJ2-6; D is undetermined. Deletions cut 3 bases from V and 2 bases from J, with 8 bases between. Germline loops: CDR1 SGHTA, CDR2 FQGNSA. The CDR3 runs to 15 residues. The CDR3 is CASSFGYTGANVLTF. In DNA form, the CDR3 reads TGTGCCAGCAGCTTTGGGTACACTGGGGCCAACGTCCTGACTTTC.

The chain joins TRBV6-5 to TRBJ2-7; 8 positions agree with TRBD1. The CDR3 has 16 residues. After removal of 2 bases from V and 7 bases from J, the junction contained 13 bases not matched to a gene. The germline V gene encodes CDR1 MNHEY and CDR2 SVGAGI. CDR3 loop: CASSYPGGQGAREQYF. DNA for the CDR3: TGTGCCAGCAGTTACCCGGGCGGTCAGGGGGCGAGAGAGCAGTACTTC.

The rearrangement uses TRBV5-1 and TRBJ1-4, with unresolved D. V was trimmed by 2 bases and J by 4 bases, leaving 12 bases between them. The CDR3 loop spans 15 amino acids. The germline V gene encodes CDR1 SGHRS and CDR2 YFSETQ. Here the CDR3 DNA reads TGCGCCAGCAGCTTCGGGAGCAGGAGTAATGAAAAACTGTTTTTT. Translated, it gives CASSFGSRSNEKLFF. The full variable domain, with the rest looked up from reference TRBV5-1 and TRBJ1-4, is KAGVTQTPRYLIKTRGQQVTLSCSPISGHRSVSWYQQTPGQGLQFLFEYFSETQRNKGNFPGRFSGRQFSNSRSEMNVSTLELGDSALYLCASSFGSRSNEKLFFGSGTQLSVL.

This clonotype was counted between two and nine times. The genes are TRBV20-1 and TRBJ1-1, with 7 bases identical to TRBD1. This CDR3 has 12 residues. Germline V gene lookup returns CDR1 DFQATT and CDR2 SNEGSKA (reference sequence). V trimming: 3 bases; J trimming: 8 bases; junction bases outside the gene matches: 6. DNA for the CDR3: TGCAGTGCTAGTTTGGAGGGGGCCGAAGCTTTCTTT. Translated, it gives CSASLEGAEAFF.

The chain links TRBV20-1 to TRBJ2-3; D is ambiguous. The CDR3 length is 11 residues. The germline V gene encodes CDR1 DFQATT and CDR2 SNEGSKA (reference sequence). The V gene lost 5 bases and the J gene lost 5 bases, with 8 bases spanning the gap. DNA of the CDR3: TGCAGTGCTCAGTTCGGAGATACGCAGTATTTT. It encodes CSAQFGDTQYF.

The chain uses TRBV3-1 and TRBJ1-6; D might be TRBD1 (5 bases). The CDR3 is 16 amino acids. The V gene's germline CDR1 is LGHDT and CDR2 YNNKEL (reference sequence). Trimming cost V 1 base and J 4 bases, with 11 bases left between them. The DNA for the CDR3 is TGTGCCAGCAGCCAAGCCCGGACAAATTATAATTCACCCCTCCACTTT. This translates into CASSQARTNYNSPLHF.

The chain is built from TRBV10-3 and TRBJ2-5; the D gene is possibly TRBD1 (5 bases). This CDR3 comprises 14 residues. Germline loops: CDR1 ENHRY, CDR2 SYGVKD. The V gene lost 8 bases and the J gene lost 1 base, with 14 bases spanning the gap. In DNA form, the CDR3 reads TGTGCCATCGGCGGATGGGGCAGCCAAGAGACCCAGTACTTC. Its protein product is CAIGGWGSQETQYF.

In its sample, this clonotype was seen a few times. V gene TRBV6-9 combines with J gene TRBJ2-5, with 8 bases identical to TRBD2. V shed 6 bases and J 3 bases; nucleotides not matched to a gene: 9. Germline V gives CDR1 MNHGY, CDR2 SVAAGI. CDR3 length: 15 amino acids. The CDR3 here is CASRTAGTRKETQYF. The CDR3 DNA sequence: TGTGCCAGCAGAACGGCCGGGACTAGAAAAGAGACCCAGTACTTC.

This clonotype was picked up a small number of times. The J gene is TRBJ2-2, the V gene TRBV12-3 or TRBV12-4, with 12 bases matching TRBD2. The CDR3 is made up of 15 amino acids. Unmatched junction bases numbered 5, after V lost 6 bases and J lost 6 bases. The CDR3 DNA reads as TGTGCCAGCAGACAACGACTAGCGGGAGCCGGGGAGCTGTTTTTT. Its protein product is CASRQRLAGAGELFF.

Many counts were recorded for this clonotype. The chain carries TRBV24-1 and TRBJ2-1, with D possibly matching TRBD2 (5 bases). V was cut by 8 bases and J by 10 bases, with 14 bases left in between. The V gene's germline CDR1 is KGHDR and CDR2 SFDVKD. The CDR3 runs to 12 residues. The CDR3 DNA is TGTGCCACCATGGATGAGGGATGGGAGCAGTTCTTC. Amino acid sequence: CATMDEGWEQFF.